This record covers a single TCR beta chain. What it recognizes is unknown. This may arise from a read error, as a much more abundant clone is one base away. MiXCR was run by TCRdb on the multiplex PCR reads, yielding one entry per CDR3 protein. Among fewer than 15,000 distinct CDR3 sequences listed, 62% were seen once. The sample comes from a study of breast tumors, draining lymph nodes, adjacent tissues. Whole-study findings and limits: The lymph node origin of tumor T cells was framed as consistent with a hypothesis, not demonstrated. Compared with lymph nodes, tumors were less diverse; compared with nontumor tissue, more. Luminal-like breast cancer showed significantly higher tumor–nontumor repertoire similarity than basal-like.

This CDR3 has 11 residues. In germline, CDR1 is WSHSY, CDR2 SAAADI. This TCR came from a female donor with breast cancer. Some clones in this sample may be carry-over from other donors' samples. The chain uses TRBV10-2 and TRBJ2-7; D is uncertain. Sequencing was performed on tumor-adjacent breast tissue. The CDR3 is CGSSDGYEQYF. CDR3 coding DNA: TGCGGCAGCAGTGATGGGTACGAGCAGTACTTC.